This record looks at one TCR beta chain sequence and its context. Its target is unknown. The entry originates in a study of shared clonotypes between healthy human individuals. Turning to the study itself: Donors had three CD4 naive, three CD4 memory, two CD8 naive and one CD8 memory plate apiece.

Trimming cost V 3 bases and J 3 bases, with 8 bases left between them. CDR3 length: 12 amino acids. The germline V gene has CDR1 GTSNPN and CDR2 SVGIG (reference sequence). Only CD45RO-negative cells positively selected for CCR7 counted as naive CD8 cells, so terminally differentiated effector memory CD45RA+ cells were excluded. Some clones are missing from TCRdb's copy, which holds only in-frame ones; the method was immunoSEQ multiplex PCR. The sample has some 2,000,000 clones, approximately 94% seen once; the top ten hold roughly 1%. Study results and caveats: It was the few donors that limited the genetic and exposure-history diversity represented. When compared with the clonotypes that were shared by all four sorted-subset donors, the non-shared clonotypes turned out to have lower generation probabilities.

This chain joins TRBV30 and TRBJ1-1; D is unclear. What was sequenced was naive CD8+ T cells sorted from blood. The receptor was derived from a young man in good health. CDR3 DNA sequence: TGTGCCTGGAGCATGGCGGACACTGAAGCTTTCTTT. Encoded protein: CAWSMADTEAFF.